This T cell receptor (beta chain) is drawn from a study of CD8+CD57+ T cells in acquired aplastic anemia. Study-wide results and caveats: A significant difference in CD8+ Simpson's diversity between patients and controls was not found.

CDR1 and CDR2 from the germline V gene are SGHVS and FNYEAQ. The CDR3 loop spans 20 amino acids. The patients chosen for sequencing had shown expansion of CD8+CD57+ cells (detected by flow cytometry). Severe acquired aplastic anemia was present in every patient. The study sampled blood from patients who had received no therapy. Both TCR beta VDJ combination and CDR3 sequence profiling were carried out. Genomic DNA was the template for this profiling. TCRdb reprocessed the reads via MiXCR and lists one record per CDR3 protein. This table holds some 120,000 distinct CDR3 sequences, under 65% found once. This clonotype was seen at least ten times. The antigen is not known. The germline gene is not matched at one end of the junction; a read error may be the cause.

The chain employs TRBV7-6 and TRBJ2-1; 8 bases line up with TRBD1. Sequences were obtained from sorted CD4+, CD8+, or CD8+CD57+ T cells (not recorded which) from PBMCs. The sequence was collected from a human donor with aplastic anemia. CDR3 nucleotides: TGTGCTAGCAGCTTAGTAAGGGCCCCAACAGGGGGTCGAATCTACAATGAGCAGTTCTTC. The encoded protein is CASSLVRAPTGGRIYNEQFF.